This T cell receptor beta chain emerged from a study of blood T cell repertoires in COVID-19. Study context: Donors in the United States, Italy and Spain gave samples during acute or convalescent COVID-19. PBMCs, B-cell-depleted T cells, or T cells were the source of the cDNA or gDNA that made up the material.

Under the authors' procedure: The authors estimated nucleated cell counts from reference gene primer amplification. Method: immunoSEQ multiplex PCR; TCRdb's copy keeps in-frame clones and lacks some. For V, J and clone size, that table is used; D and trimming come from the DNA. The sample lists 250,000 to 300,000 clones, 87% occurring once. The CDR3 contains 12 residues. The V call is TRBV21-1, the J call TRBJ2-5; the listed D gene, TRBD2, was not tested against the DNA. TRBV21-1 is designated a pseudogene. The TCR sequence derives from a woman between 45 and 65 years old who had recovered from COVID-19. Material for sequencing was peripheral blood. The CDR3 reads CAPGGEQETQYF. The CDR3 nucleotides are TGTGCCCCCGGGGGTGAGCAAGAGACCCAGTACTTC.